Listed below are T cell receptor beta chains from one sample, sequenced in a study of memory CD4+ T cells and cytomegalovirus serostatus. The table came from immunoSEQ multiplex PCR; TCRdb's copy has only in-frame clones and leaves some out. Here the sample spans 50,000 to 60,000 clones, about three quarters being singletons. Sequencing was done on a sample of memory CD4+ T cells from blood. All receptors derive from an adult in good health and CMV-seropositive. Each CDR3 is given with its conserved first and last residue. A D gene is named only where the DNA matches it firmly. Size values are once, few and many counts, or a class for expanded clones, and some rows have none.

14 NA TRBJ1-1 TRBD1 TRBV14 TGTGCCAGCAGCATTCGGACAGGGGGTACTGAAGCTTTCTTT CASSIRTGGTEAFF
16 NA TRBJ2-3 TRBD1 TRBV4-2 TGTGCCAGCAGCCCCGGGACAGGGGGCTACACAGATACGCAGTATTTT CASSPGTGGYTDTQYF
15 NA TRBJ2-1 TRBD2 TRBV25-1 TGTGCCAGCAGTGGAAGGGGTAGCGGGGTCAATGAGCAGTTCTTC CASSGRGSGVNEQFF
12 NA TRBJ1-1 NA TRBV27 TGTGCCAGCAGCCCCTCGGTAGGCCCGGCTTTCTTT CASSPSVGPAFF
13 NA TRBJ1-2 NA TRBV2 TGTGCCAGCAGTGCAGGGAGGTACGATGGCTACACCTTC CASSAGRYDGYTF
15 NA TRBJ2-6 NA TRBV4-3 TGCGCCAGCAGCCAGACCCTAGGTGGGGCCAACGTCCTGACTTTC CASSQTLGGANVLTF
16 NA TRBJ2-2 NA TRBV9 TGTGCCAGCAGCGTAGGGTTTTTGGGGGATCCCGGGGAGCTGTTTTTT CASSVGFLGDPGELFF
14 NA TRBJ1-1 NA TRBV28 TGTGCCAGCAGTTTAGGTCGGCTGAACACTGAAGCTTTCTTT CASSLGRLNTEAFF
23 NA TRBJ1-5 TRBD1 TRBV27 TGTGCCAGCAGTTTAACGGGACGCTGGACAGGGGGCGCGTGGGTTAACAGCAATCAGCCCCAGCATTTT CASSLTGRWTGGAWVNSNQPQHF
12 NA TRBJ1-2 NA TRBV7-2 TGTGCCAGCAGACTACCCCCGGCGGGCTACACCTTC CASRLPPAGYTF
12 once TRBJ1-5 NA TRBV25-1 TGTGCCAGCAACCATGGCAATCAGCCCCAGCATTTT CASNHGNQPQHF
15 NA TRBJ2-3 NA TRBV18 TGTGCCAGCTCACCACGGGCTGGGCGTACAGATACGCAGTATTTT CASSPRAGRTDTQYF
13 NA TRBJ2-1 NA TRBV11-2 TGTGCCAGCAACGGAGGGAGCTACAATGAGCAGTTCTTC CASNGGSYNEQFF
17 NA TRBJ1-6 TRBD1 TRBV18 TGTGCCAGCTCGCCAAGCCAGGGGGCGACCTATAATTCACCCCTCCACTTT CASSPSQGATYNSPLHF
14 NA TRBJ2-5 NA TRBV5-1 TGCGCCAGCAGCTTGATGTCGGGGGAAGAGACCCAGTACTTC CASSLMSGEETQYF
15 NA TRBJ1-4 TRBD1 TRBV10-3 TGTGCCATCAGTGACCGGACAGGGTTTAATGAAAAACTGTTTTTT CAISDRTGFNEKLFF
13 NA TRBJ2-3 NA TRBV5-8 TGTGCCAGCAGCTTGTACCAGGCAGATACGCAGTATTTT CASSLYQADTQYF
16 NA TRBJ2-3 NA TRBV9 TGTGCCAGCAGCGTAGATTGGCTAAGCAACACAGATACGCAGTATTTT CASSVDWLSNTDTQYF
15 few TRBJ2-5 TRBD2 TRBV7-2 TGTGCCAGCAGCCCTAGCGGGGGACCCACAGAGACCCAGTACTTC CASSPSGGPTETQYF
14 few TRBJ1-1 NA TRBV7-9 TGTGCCAGCAGCTTAGGGACCCCGAACACTGAAGCTTTCTTT CASSLGTPNTEAFF
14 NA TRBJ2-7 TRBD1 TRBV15 TGTGCCACCAGCAGAGGGGACAGGGGGGGCGAGCAGTACTTC CATSRGDRGGEQYF
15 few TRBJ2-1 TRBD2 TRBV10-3 TGTGCCATCAGTGACAGCGGGGGGTCCTACAATGAGCAGTTCTTC CAISDSGGSYNEQFF
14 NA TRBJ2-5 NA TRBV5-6 TGTGCCAGCAGACGGGAGAGAGGACAAGAGACCCAGTACTTC CASRRERGQETQYF
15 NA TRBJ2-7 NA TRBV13 TGTGCCAGCAGCCAAACGGGACGTCTGCTCTACGAGCAGTACTTC CASSQTGRLLYEQYF
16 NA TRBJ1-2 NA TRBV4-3 TGCGCCAGCAGCCAAGGGATAACAGGGTTCCTCGGTGGCTACACCTTC CASSQGITGFLGGYTF
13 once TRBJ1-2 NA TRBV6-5 TGTGCCAGCAGAAGGACCGGGGGGGATGGCTACACCTTC CASRRTGGDGYTF
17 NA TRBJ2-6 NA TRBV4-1 TGCGCCAGCAGCCAAGCTGGCATCCACTCTGGGGCCAACGTCCTGACTTTC CASSQAGIHSGANVLTF
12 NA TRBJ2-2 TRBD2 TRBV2 TGTGCCAGCAGGGCGGGAGCCGGGGAGCTGTTTTTT CASRAGAGELFF
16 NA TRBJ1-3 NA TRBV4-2 TGTGCCAGCAGCCAGGACGGGGGGGCACTCGGAAACACCATATATTTT CASSQDGGALGNTIYF
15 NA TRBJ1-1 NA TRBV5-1 TGCGCCAGCAGCTTGATTGCGGGGTCGAACACTGAAGCTTTCTTT CASSLIAGSNTEAFF
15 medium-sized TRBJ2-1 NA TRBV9 TGTGCCAGCAGCGGTGACCAGGGGGGCCCTAATGAGCAGTTCTTC CASSGDQGGPNEQFF
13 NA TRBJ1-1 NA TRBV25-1 TGTGCCAGCAGTGAATACGGCAGGGCCAAAGCTTTCTTT CASSEYGRAKAFF
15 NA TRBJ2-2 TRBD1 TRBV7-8 TGTGCCAGCAGCCGATTGGGACAGGGGGCAGGGGAGCTGTTTTTT CASSRLGQGAGELFF
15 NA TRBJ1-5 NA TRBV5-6 TGTGCCAGCAGCCGACGACAGTCTCTCAGTCAGCCCCAGCATTTT CASSRRQSLSQPQHF
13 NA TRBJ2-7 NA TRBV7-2 TGTGCCAGCAGACCCACAGGGTCCTACGAGCAGTACTTC CASRPTGSYEQYF
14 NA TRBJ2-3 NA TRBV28 TGTGCCAGCAGGATCGGGGTTCGCACAGATACGCAGTATTTT CASRIGVRTDTQYF
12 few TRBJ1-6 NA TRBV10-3 TGTGCCATCAGGCAAGATAATTCACCCCTCCACTTT CAIRQDNSPLHF
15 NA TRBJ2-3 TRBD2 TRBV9 TGTGCCAGCAGCGTACTAGCGGGGCTCACAGATACGCAGTATTTT CASSVLAGLTDTQYF
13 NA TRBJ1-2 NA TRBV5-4 TGTGCCAGCAGCTTGGGAGCTAGCTATGGCTACACCTTC CASSLGASYGYTF
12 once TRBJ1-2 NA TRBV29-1 TGCAGCGTTGAATTCCGGGCCTCGGGCTACACCTTC CSVEFRASGYTF
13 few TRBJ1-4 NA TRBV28 TGTGCCAGCAACGAGGGCTTTAATGAAAAACTGTTTTTT CASNEGFNEKLFF
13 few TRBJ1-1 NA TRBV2 TGTGCCAGCACCTTAGACAGGAACACTGAAGCTTTCTTT CASTLDRNTEAFF
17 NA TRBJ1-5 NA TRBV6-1 TGTGCCAGCAGTGAAACCCCAACAGGGAACCGGGGACAGCCCCAGCATTTT CASSETPTGNRGQPQHF
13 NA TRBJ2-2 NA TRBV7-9 TGTGCCAGCAGCTTGGAGGGTCCCGGGGAGCTGTTTTTT CASSLEGPGELFF
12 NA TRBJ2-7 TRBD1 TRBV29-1 TGCAGCGTGGGACAGGGGGGTGTTGAGCAGTACTTC CSVGQGGVEQYF
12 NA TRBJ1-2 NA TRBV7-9 TGTGCCAGCAGCTTAGCCTTCTATGGCTACACCTTC CASSLAFYGYTF
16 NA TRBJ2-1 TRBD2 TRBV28 TGTGCCAGCAGTTCTCACAGCGGGAGGGCTTACAATGAGCAGTTCTTC CASSSHSGRAYNEQFF
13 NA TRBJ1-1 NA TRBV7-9 TGTGCCAGCGGAGGGGTTGGGAACACTGAAGCTTTCTTT CASGGVGNTEAFF
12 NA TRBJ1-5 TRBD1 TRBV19 TGTGCCACTCGGACAGGGCAACAGCCCCAGCATTTT CATRTGQQPQHF
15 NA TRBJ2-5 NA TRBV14 TGTGCCAGCAGCCGAGACACATTTGCCCAAGAGACCCAGTACTTC CASSRDTFAQETQYF
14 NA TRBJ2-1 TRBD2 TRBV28 TGTGCCAGCAGTTTCCCTTTACTAGCGGGGGAGCAGTTCTTC CASSFPLLAGEQFF
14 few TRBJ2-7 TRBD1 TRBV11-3 TGTGCCAGCAGCTTCGACAGGGGGCGCTACGAGCAGTACTTC CASSFDRGRYEQYF